Described below is a single TCR beta chain sequence and its context. Its cognate antigen is unknown. This CDR3 contains 14 residues. V gave up 0 bases and J gave up 2 bases; unmatched junction bases: 0. CDR1 SEHNR and CDR2 FQNEAQ come from the germline V gene (reference sequence). Some clones are missing from TCRdb's copy, which holds only in-frame ones; the method was immunoSEQ multiplex PCR. The repertoire holds 36,000 or so clones, with 85% to 95% as singletons. The sample originates from a study of monozygotic twins with cystic fibrosis. Study context: Roughly 3 micrograms of fragmented DNA underwent approximately 15 PCR cycles for library preparation. Points from the study as a whole: J usage was most co-twin-similar in 8 of 16 pairs, V in 13. The repertoire was suggested to be naive-dominated, clonality median approximately 0.0098. Nucleotide-identical clonotype sharing was significantly higher within monozygotic CF twin pairs than between unrelated CF individuals.

The clonotype was recovered from a boy between 2 and 10 years old with cystic fibrosis. The sample consisted of blood. The V call is TRBV7-9, the J call TRBJ2-7; 8 bases are shared with TRBD1. The CDR3 is CASSLAGQAYEQYF. In DNA form, the CDR3 reads TGTGCCAGCAGCTTAGCGGGACAGGCCTACGAGCAGTACTTC. Full variable domain (outside the CDR3, taken from reference TRBV7-9 and TRBJ2-7): DTGVSQNPRHKITKRGQNVTFRCDPISEHNRLYWYRQTLGQGPEFLTYFQNEAQLEKSRLLSDRFSAERPKGSFSTLEIQRTEQGDSAMYLCASSLAGQAYEQYFGPGTRLTVT.